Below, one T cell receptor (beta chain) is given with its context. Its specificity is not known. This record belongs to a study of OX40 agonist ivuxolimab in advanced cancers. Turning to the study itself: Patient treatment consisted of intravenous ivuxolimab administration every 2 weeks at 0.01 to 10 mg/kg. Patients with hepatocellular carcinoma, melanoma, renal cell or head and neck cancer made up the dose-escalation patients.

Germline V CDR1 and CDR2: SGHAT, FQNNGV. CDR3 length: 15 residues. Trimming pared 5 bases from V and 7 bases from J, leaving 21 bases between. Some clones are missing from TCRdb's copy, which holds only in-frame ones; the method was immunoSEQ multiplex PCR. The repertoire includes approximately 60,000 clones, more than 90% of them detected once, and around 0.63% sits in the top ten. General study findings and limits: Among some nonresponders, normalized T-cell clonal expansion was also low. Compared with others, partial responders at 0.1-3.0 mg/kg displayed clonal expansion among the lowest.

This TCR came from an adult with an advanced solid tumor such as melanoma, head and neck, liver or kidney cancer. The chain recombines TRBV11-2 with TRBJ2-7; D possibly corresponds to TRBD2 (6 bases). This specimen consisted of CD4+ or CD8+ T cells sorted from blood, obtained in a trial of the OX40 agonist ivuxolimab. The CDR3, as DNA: TGTGCCAGCAGCGGAGGACTATCCTCCTCTGGGGAGCAGTACTTC. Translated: CASSGGLSSSGEQYF.